The clone carrying this T cell receptor (beta chain) was found many times. This sample is part of a study of T-cell reconstitution after alpha-beta-depleted transplantation in children. Germline assignment: CDR1 KGHDR and CDR2 SFDVKD. Trimming removed 4 bases at V and 0 bases at J, with 14 bases between. The CDR3 extends over 16 amino acids. Unique molecular identifiers were built into the TCRbeta library. TCRdb recomputed calls from the PCR reads with MiXCR, one row per CDR3 protein. The sample carries around 200,000 distinct CDR3 sequences, approximately 6.6% recorded once. The receptor was derived from a human donor who donated a stem cell graft to a child with Wiskott-Aldrich syndrome. This chain uses TRBV24-1 with TRBJ1-2; D gene unclear. Here the sequenced sample was PBMCs from the stem cell graft donor, taken from the stem cell graft. The CDR3 sequence: CATSDPGRSSNYGYTF. The CDR3 nucleotides are TGTGCCACCAGTGACCCTGGAAGGTCATCTAACTATGGCTACACCTTC.